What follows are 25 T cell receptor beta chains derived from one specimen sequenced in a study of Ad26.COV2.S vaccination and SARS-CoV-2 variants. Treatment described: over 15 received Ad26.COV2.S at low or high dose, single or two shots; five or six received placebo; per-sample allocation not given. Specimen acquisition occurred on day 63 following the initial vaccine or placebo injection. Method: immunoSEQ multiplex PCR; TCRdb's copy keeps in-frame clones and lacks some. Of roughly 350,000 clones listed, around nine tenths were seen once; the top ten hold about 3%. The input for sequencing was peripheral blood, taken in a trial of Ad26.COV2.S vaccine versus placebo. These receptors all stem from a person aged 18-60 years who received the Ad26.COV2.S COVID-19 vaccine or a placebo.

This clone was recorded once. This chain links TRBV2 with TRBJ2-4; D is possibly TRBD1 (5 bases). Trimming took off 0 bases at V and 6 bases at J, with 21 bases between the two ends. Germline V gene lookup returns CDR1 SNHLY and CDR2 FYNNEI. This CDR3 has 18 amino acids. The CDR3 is CASSEARLVGTGGNIQYF. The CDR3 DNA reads TGTGCCAGCAGTGAAGCGCGGCTGGTTGGTACAGGCGGAAACATTCAGTACTTC.

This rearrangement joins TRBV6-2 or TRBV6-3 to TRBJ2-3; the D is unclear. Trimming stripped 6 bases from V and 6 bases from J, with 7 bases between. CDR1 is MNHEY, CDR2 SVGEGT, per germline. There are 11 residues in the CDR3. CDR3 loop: CASSFSDTQYF. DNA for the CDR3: TGTGCCAGCAGCTTCTCGGATACGCAGTATTTT.

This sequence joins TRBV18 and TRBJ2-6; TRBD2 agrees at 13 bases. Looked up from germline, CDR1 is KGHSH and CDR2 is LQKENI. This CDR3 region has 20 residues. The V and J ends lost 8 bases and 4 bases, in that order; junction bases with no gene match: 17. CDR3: CASRQSGLAGATGGANVLTF. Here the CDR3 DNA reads TGTGCCAGCCGACAGTCCGGACTAGCGGGGGCTACCGGAGGGGCCAACGTCCTGACTTTC.

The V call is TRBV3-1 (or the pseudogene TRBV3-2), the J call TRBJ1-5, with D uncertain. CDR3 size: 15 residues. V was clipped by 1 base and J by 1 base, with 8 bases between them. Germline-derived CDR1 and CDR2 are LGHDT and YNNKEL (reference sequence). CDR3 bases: TGTGCCAGCAGCCAAGTTTTGGGGAGCAATCAGCCCCAGCATTTT. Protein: CASSQVLGSNQPQHF.

The CDR3 DNA reads TGTGCCAGCAGCTTCGATCAAGGGTTGAAGGGCTACACCTTC. Protein product: CASSFDQGLKGYTF. This chain connects TRBV11-1 to TRBJ1-2; D unresolved. This CDR3 comprises 14 residues. The V end was cut by 3 bases, the J end by 8 bases, with 16 bases between. Germline CDR1 and CDR2: SGHAT and FQDESV (reference sequence).

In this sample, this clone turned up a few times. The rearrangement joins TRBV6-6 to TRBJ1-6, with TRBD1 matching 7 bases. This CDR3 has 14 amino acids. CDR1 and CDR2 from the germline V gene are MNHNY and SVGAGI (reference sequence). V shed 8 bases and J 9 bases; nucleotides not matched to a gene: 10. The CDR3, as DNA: TGTGCCAGCCTCCCAGGGGGGGCAAGTTCACCCCTCCACTTT. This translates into CASLPGGASSPLHF.

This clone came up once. DNA of the CDR3: TGTGCCAGCAGCCAGGACAGGGGGAACACTGAAGCTTTCTTT. Its translation: CASSQDRGNTEAFF. The genes are TRBV4-2 and TRBJ1-1; TRBD1 agrees at 9 bases. This CDR3 region has 14 residues. Unmatched junction bases numbered 0, after V lost 3 bases and J lost 1 base. The germline V gene encodes CDR1 LGHNA and CDR2 YNFKEQ.

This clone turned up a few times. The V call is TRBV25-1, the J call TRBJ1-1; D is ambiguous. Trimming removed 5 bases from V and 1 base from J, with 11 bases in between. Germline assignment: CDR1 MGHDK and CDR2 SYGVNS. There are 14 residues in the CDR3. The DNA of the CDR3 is TGTGCCAGCAGTCCCGGAATAACGAACACTGAAGCTTTCTTT. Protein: CASSPGITNTEAFF.

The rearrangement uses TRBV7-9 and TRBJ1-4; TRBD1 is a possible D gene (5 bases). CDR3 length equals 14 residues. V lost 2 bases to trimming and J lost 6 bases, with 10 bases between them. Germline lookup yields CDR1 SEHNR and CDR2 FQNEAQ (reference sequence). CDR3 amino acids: CASSLNGGDEKLFF. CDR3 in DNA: TGTGCCAGCAGCTTAAACGGGGGGGATGAAAAACTGTTTTTT.

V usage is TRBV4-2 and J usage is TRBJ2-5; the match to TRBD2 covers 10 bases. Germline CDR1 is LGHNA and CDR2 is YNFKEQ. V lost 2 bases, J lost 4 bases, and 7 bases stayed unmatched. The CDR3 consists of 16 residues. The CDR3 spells CASSQTKAGGLETQYF. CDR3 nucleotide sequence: TGTGCCAGCAGCCAAACCAAAGCGGGGGGGCTAGAGACCCAGTACTTC.

CDR3 residues: CASSQQAPSYNEQFF. As DNA, the CDR3 is TGTGCCAGCAGCCAGCAGGCACCATCGTACAATGAGCAGTTCTTC. The chain recombines TRBV7-6 with TRBJ2-1, with D unresolved. The ends were cut back, 5 bases at V and 4 bases at J, with 15 bases in the middle. Germline V gene data show CDR1 as SGHVS and CDR2 as FNYEAQ. The CDR3 totals 15 residues.

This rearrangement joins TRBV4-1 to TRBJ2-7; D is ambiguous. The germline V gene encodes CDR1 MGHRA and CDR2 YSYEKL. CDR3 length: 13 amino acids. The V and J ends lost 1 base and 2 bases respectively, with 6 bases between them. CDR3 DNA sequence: TGCGCCAGCAGCCAAGTGTTCCCCTACGAGCAGTACTTC. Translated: CASSQVFPYEQYF.

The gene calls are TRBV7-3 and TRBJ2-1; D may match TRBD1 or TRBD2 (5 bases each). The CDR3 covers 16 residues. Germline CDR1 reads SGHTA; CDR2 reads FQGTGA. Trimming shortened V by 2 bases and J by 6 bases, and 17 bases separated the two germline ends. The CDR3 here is CASSLYGATWGNEQFF. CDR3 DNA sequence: TGTGCCAGCAGCTTATACGGGGCGACCTGGGGCAATGAGCAGTTCTTC.

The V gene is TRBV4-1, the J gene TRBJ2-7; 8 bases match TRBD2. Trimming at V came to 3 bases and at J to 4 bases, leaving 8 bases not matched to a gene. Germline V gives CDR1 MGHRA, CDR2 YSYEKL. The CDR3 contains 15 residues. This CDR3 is CASSHGLAGTYEQYF. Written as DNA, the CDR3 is TGCGCCAGCAGCCACGGGCTAGCGGGCACTTACGAGCAGTACTTC.

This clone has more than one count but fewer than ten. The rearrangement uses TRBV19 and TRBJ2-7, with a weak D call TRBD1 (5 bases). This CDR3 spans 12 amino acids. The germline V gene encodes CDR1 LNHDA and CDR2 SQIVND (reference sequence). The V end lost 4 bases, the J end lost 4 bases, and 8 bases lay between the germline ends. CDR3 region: CASSTGHYEQYF. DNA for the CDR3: TGTGCCAGTAGTACTGGACATTACGAGCAGTACTTC.

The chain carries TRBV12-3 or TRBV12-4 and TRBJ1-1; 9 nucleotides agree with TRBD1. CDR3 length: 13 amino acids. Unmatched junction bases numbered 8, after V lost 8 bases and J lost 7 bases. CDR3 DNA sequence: TGTGCCAGCGGCATTGGACAGGGGCGTGAAGCTTTCTTT. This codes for CASGIGQGREAFF.

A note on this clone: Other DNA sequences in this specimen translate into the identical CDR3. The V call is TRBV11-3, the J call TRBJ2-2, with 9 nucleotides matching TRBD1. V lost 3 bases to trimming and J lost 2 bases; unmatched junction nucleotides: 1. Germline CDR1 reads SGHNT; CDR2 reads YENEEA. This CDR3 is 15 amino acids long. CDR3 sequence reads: CASSLGQGNTGELFF. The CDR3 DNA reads TGTGCCAGCAGCTTGGGACAGGGAAACACCGGGGAGCTGTTTTTT.

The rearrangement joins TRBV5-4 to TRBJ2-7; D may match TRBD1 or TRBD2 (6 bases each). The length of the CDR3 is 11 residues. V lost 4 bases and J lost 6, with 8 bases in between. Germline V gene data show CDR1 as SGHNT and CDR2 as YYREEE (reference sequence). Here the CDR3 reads CASSRGLEQYF. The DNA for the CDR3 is TGTGCCAGCAGCCGGGGGCTCGAGCAGTACTTC. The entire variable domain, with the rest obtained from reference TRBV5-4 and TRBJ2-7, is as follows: ETGVTQSPTHLIKTRGQQVTLRCSSQSGHNTVSWYQQALGQGPQFIFQYYREEENGRGNFPPRFSGLQFPNYSSELNVNALELDDSALYLCASSRGLEQYFGPGTRLTVT.

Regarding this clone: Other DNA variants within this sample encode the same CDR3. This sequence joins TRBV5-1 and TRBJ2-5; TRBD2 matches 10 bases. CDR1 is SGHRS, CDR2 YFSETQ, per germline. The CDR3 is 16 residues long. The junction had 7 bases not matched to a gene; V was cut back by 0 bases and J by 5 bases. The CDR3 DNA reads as TGCGCCAGCAGCTTGGTTCTAGCGGGGGTCCAGGAGACCCAGTACTTC. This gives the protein CASSLVLAGVQETQYF.

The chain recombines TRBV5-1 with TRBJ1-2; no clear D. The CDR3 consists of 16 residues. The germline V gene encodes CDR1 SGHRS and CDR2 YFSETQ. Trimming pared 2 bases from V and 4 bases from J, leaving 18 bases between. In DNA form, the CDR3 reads TGCGCCAGCAGCTTAGGTGGCCCCGGGTTCGGCTATGGCTACACCTTC. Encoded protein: CASSLGGPGFGYGYTF. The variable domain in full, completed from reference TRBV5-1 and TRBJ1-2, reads KAGVTQTPRYLIKTRGQQVTLSCSPISGHRSVSWYQQTPGQGLQFLFEYFSETQRNKGNFPGRFSGRQFSNSRSEMNVSTLELGDSALYLCASSLGGPGFGYGYTFGSGTRLTVV.

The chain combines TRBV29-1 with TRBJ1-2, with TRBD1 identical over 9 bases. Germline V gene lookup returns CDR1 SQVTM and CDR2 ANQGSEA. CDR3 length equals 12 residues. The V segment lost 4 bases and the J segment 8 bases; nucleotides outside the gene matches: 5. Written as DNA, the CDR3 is TGCAGCGTTGCACAGGGGGCTCAAGGCTACACCTTC. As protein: CSVAQGAQGYTF.

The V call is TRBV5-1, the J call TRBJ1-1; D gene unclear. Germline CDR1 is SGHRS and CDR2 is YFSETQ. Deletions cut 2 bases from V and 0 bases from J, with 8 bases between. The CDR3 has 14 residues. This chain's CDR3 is CASSFDGLNTEAFF. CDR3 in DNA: TGCGCCAGCAGCTTTGACGGCCTGAACACTGAAGCTTTCTTT.

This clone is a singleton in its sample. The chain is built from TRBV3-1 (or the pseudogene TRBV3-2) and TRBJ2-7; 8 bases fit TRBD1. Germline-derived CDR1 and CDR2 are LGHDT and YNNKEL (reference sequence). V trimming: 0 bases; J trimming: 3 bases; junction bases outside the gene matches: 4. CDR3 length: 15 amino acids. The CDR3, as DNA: TGTGCCAGCAGCCAAGATCGGGACAGGCGCTACGAGCAGTACTTC. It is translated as CASSQDRDRRYEQYF.

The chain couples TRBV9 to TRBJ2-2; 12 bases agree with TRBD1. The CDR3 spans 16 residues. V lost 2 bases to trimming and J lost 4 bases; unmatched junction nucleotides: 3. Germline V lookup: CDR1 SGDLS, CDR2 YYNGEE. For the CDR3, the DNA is TGTGCCAGCAGCGTCGGGACAGGGGGCATCACCGGGGAGCTGTTTTTT. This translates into CASSVGTGGITGELFF.

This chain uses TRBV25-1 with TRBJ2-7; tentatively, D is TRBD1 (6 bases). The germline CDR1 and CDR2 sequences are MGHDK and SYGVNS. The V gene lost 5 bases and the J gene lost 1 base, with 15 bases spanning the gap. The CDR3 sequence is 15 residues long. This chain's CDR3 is CASSFTSGESYEQYF. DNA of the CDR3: TGTGCCAGCAGTTTCACCTCAGGGGAATCCTACGAGCAGTACTTC.